One T cell receptor beta chain is described in this entry. Participant age was about 18 to 95 years, and participants resided in around 24 US areas. The sample is drawn from a study of blood T cell repertoires in COVID-19. Overall study: PBMCs, B-cell-depleted T cells, or T cells provided the cDNA or gDNA that made up the material.

In germline, CDR1 is LNHDA, CDR2 SQIVND (reference sequence). V was cut by 3 bases and J by 10 bases, with 16 bases left in between. CDR3 length: 14 amino acids. Clones were sequenced by immunoSEQ multiplex PCR, and TCRdb holds only the in-frame ones, with some missing. This table holds about 300,000 clones, roughly 90% found once. This chain joins TRBV19 and TRBJ2-1; D uncertain. Sequenced: PBMCs or T cells enriched from blood (not recorded which). This clonotype was sampled from a woman younger than 35 with acute COVID-19. The CDR3 coding sequence is TGTGCCAGTAGTATCCACATCGTTACGTACGAGCAGTTCTTC. Protein: CASSIHIVTYEQFF.